This TCR beta chain was documented in a study of patients and donors after allogeneic stem cell transplantation. Germline V gene sequence: CDR1 SNHLY, CDR2 FYNNEI. The V gene end was trimmed by 1 base and the J gene end by 2 bases; junction bases not matched to a gene: 1. The CDR3 consists of 14 residues. TCRdb re-called the RT-PCR reads through MiXCR, storing one row per CDR3 protein. Altogether some 230,000 distinct CDR3 sequences are present, 13% to 15% being singletons, with the ten largest covering more than 9%. The receptor comes from a human donor who was either an allogeneic HSCT recipient or a stem cell or donor lymphocyte infusion donor (not recorded which). It is not recorded whose cells these are; they may come from a transplant donor. The sequencing sample was made of blood, either unsorted or a sorted T cell fraction (not recorded which). V and J are TRBV2 and TRBJ1-2; 7 bases align to TRBD1. The CDR3 protein is CASSEVGGNYGYTF. Here the CDR3 DNA reads TGTGCCAGCAGTGAAGTAGGGGGCAACTATGGCTACACCTTC. Combining the CDR3 with reference TRBV2 and TRBJ1-2 gives the whole variable domain EPEVTQTPSHQVTQMGQEVILRCVPISNHLYFYWYRQILGQKVEFLVSFYNNEISEKSEIFDDQFSVERPDGSNFTLKIRSTKLEDSAMYFCASSEVGGNYGYTFGSGTRLTVV.